The source of this T cell receptor (beta chain) is a study of human T cells and chemical hapten exposure. Study-wide context: Sensitization used 2% DPC on approximately 2 cm by approximately 2 cm upper inner arm skin. Study-wide findings and caveats: While controls formed fewer of them, expanded TCRs formed significantly more large CDR3 similarity clusters.

Time point meaning: pre-sensitization, week 0. Stated treatment: therapeutic diphenylcyclopropenone sensitization with weekly scalp DPC. Someone pulled total RNA out of unfractionated whole blood. This clonotype has only a few counts. Antigen specificity is unknown. The CDR3 length is 15 residues. Unmatched junction bases numbered 8, after V lost 0 bases and J lost 12 bases. Germline-derived CDR1 and CDR2 are MGHRA and YSYEKL. In the library, unique molecular identifiers were attached to individual cDNA molecules. TCRdb re-derived calls from the RACE reads in MiXCR, one entry per CDR3 protein. The sample includes 200,000 to 300,000 distinct CDR3 sequences, 8.6% of them seen just once.

The input for sequencing was whole blood, taken in connection with sensitization to the hapten diphenylcyclopropenone (DPC). The chain carries TRBV4-1 and TRBJ2-1, with 10 bases fitting TRBD2. This receptor was identified in a middle-aged woman with alopecia areata. Some clones in this sample may be carry-over from other donors' samples. CDR3 nucleotides: TGCGCCAGCAGCCAAGATCCCGGACTAGCGGCAAGGCAGTTCTTC. It translates to CASSQDPGLAARQFF.